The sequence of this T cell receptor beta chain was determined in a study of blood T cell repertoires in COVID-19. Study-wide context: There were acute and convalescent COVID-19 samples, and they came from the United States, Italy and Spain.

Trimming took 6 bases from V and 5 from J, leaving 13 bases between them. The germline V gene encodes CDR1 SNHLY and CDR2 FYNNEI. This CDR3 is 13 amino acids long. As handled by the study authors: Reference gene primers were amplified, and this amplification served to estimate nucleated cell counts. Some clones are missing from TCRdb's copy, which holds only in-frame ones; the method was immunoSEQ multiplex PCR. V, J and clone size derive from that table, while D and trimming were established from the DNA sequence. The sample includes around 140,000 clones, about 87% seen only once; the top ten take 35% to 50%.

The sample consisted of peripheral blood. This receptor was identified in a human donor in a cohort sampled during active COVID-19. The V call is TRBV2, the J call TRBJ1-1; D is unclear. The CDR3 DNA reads TGTGCCAGCAGACCGGGTCCCGGGACTGAAGCTTTCTTT. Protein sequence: CASRPGPGTEAFF. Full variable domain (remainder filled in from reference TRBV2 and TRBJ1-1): EPEVTQTPSHQVTQMGQEVILRCVPISNHLYFYWYRQILGQKVEFLVSFYNNEISEKSEIFDDQFSVERPDGSNFTLKIRSTKLEDSAMYFCASRPGPGTEAFFGQGTRLTVV.